One sample yielded the 32 T cell receptor beta chains listed below, sequenced in a study of T-cell memory formation after mild COVID-19. TCRdb re-called the 5' RACE reads through MiXCR, storing one row per CDR3 protein. Of about 560,000 distinct CDR3 sequences in the sample, under 20% were seen once. Sequencing was performed on PBMCs or a T cell subset sorted from them (not recorded which). These receptors were obtained from an adult woman who had mild COVID-19 (a few samples of this study predate the infection). Cell type and time point are not known.

The rearrangement uses TRBV2 and TRBJ1-4, with D unclear. The V gene lost 4 bases and the J gene lost 0 bases, with 12 bases spanning the gap. The CDR3 length is 16 residues. CDR1 and CDR2 from the germline V gene are SNHLY and FYNNEI. This CDR3 is CASSARRPSTNEKLFF. CDR3 sequence (DNA): TGTGCCAGCAGTGCGAGACGGCCTTCAACTAATGAAAAACTGTTTTTT.

This clonotype has just a few counts. This chain joins TRBV7-9 and TRBJ1-2; D perhaps matches TRBD1 (5 bases). CDR3 length equals 16 residues. Germline CDR1 reads SEHNR; CDR2 reads FQNEAQ (reference sequence). With 8 bases removed from V and 1 base from J, the gap between germline ends came to 20 bases. This CDR3 is CASFTARVEFNYGYTF. The DNA of the CDR3 is TGTGCCAGCTTTACCGCCAGGGTAGAGTTTAACTATGGCTACACCTTC.

The chain has TRBV2 and TRBJ2-1, with 14 bases aligning to TRBD2. This CDR3 is 16 amino acids long. J lost 3 bases, V lost 6 bases, and 4 bases had no gene match. The V gene's germline CDR1 is SNHLY and CDR2 FYNNEI. The CDR3 reads CASRGLAGDNYNEQFF. The CDR3 DNA follows: TGTGCCAGCAGGGGACTAGCGGGAGATAACTACAATGAGCAGTTCTTC.

This clonotype was recorded at least ten times. CDR3 sequence: CSARDRVNTEAFF. The CDR3 region has the DNA TGCAGTGCTAGGGACCGTGTGAACACTGAAGCTTTCTTT. The chain carries TRBV20-1 and TRBJ1-1; no clear D gene. This CDR3 has 13 residues. Germline loops: CDR1 DFQATT, CDR2 SNEGSKA (reference sequence). The V gene lost 3 bases and the J gene lost 0 bases, with 8 bases spanning the gap.

This clonotype came up a few times. This chain links TRBV12-3 or TRBV12-4 with TRBJ2-1, with D possibly TRBD1 on 5 matching bases. The CDR3 loop spans 14 amino acids. Trimming removed 5 bases at V and 3 bases at J, with 11 bases between. CDR3 residues: CASSANRNYNEQFF. CDR3 DNA sequence: TGTGCCAGCAGTGCAAACAGGAACTACAATGAGCAGTTCTTC.

This clonotype was seen a few times. V and J are TRBV9 and TRBJ2-1; 8 nucleotides align to TRBD2. J lost 7 bases, V lost 2 bases, and 8 bases had no gene match. Germline V gene data show CDR1 as SGDLS and CDR2 as YYNGEE. The CDR3 sequence is 15 residues long. The CDR3 reads CASSVDGTRSNEQFF. The DNA for the CDR3 is TGTGCCAGCAGCGTTGACGGGACTAGATCAAATGAGCAGTTCTTC.

This clonotype was seen more than once but under ten times. The genes are TRBV14 and TRBJ2-7; D gene unclear. The V gene's germline CDR1 is SGHDN and CDR2 FVKESK. The V end lost 1 base, the J end lost 5 bases, and 6 bases lay between the germline ends. The CDR3 extends over 12 amino acids. The CDR3 DNA reads as TGTGCCAGCAGCCAAGTTATCGACGAGCAGTACTTC. Its protein is CASSQVIDEQYF.

The chain employs TRBV6-2 or TRBV6-3 and TRBJ2-2, with D maybe TRBD2 (5 bases). This CDR3 has 14 residues. Germline V gene data show CDR1 as MNHEY and CDR2 as SVGEGT. Trimming removed 6 bases from V and 4 bases from J, with 12 bases in between. The chain's CDR3 is CASRGRGATGELFF. CDR3 in DNA: TGTGCCAGCAGGGGGAGAGGTGCCACCGGGGAGCTGTTTTTT.

This clonotype has more than one count but fewer than ten. The chain uses TRBV4-1 and TRBJ2-1; maybe TRBD2 (5 bases). CDR1 is MGHRA and CDR2 is YSYEKL in the germline V gene. V was trimmed by 0 bases and J by 0 bases, leaving 12 bases between them. This CDR3 contains 17 residues. CDR3 sequence reads: CASSQDSSGSSYNEQFF. CDR3 in DNA: TGCGCCAGCAGCCAAGATAGCAGCGGTAGCTCCTACAATGAGCAGTTCTTC.

The V call is TRBV4-2, the J call TRBJ2-1; TRBD2 is a possible D gene (5 bases). This CDR3 region has 13 residues. V was shortened by 1 base and J by 7 bases, with 8 bases between the two germline ends. Germline V gives CDR1 LGHNA, CDR2 YNFKEQ. The CDR3 here is CASSQVKRNEQFF. The CDR3, as DNA: TGTGCCAGCAGCCAAGTTAAGCGGAATGAGCAGTTCTTC.

This clonotype came up a few times. The rearrangement joins TRBV29-1 to TRBJ2-7; perhaps TRBD2 as D (6 bases). This CDR3 has 14 residues. Germline CDR1 SQVTM, CDR2 ANQGSEA. Trimming removed 6 bases from V and 4 bases from J, with 19 bases in between. Written as DNA, the CDR3 is TGCAGCGTGAGGGGCGGGATCAGGAAATACGAGCAGTACTTC. Its protein product is CSVRGGIRKYEQYF.

The chain links TRBV11-2 to TRBJ2-4; D is undetermined. This CDR3 is built from 12 residues. The V end was cut by 4 bases, the J end by 5 bases, with 6 bases between. The germline CDR1 and CDR2 sequences are SGHAT and FQNNGV. The CDR3 spells CASSSIQNIQYF. CDR3 nucleotide sequence: TGTGCCAGCAGCTCCATCCAAAACATTCAGTACTTC.

There are a few counts of this clonotype. The chain combines TRBV20-1 with TRBJ1-5, with a possible D match to TRBD1 (6 bases). The CDR3 spans 15 residues. V was pared by 6 bases and J by 0 bases, with 15 bases between. Germline V gene sequence: CDR1 DFQATT, CDR2 SNEGSKA (reference sequence). The CDR3 sequence is CSARPGHFSNQPQHF. The CDR3 nucleotides read TGCAGTGCGCGACCGGGACACTTTAGCAATCAGCCCCAGCATTTT.

In its sample, this clonotype was seen a few times. The V and J genes are TRBV30 and TRBJ1-5; D unresolved. The CDR3 extends over 13 amino acids. The V gene's germline CDR1 is GTSNPN and CDR2 SVGIG (reference sequence). V was clipped by 5 bases and J by 2 bases, with 10 bases between them. The CDR3 region has the DNA TGTGCCTGGGGGCCATGGGGCAATCAGCCCCAGCATTTT. This sequence encodes CAWGPWGNQPQHF.

At least ten counts were recorded for this clonotype. V is TRBV6-2 or TRBV6-3 and J is TRBJ2-7; unclear D gene. Germline-derived CDR1 and CDR2 are MNHEY and SVGEGT. The CDR3 spans 12 residues. V was pared by 5 bases and J by 4 bases, with 9 bases between. CDR3 residues: CASSLSIYEQYF. For the CDR3, the DNA is TGTGCCAGCAGTCTCTCGATATACGAGCAGTACTTC.

The chain couples TRBV24-1 to TRBJ1-5; TRBD1 matches at 7 bases. The germline gives CDR1 KGHDR, CDR2 SFDVKD. The CDR3 runs to 15 residues. Losses at the gene ends were 0 bases for V and 7 bases for J; bases not matched to a gene: 5. The CDR3 region has the DNA TGTGCCACCAGTGATTTGGGAGGGGGCCGACAGCCCCAGCATTTT. It encodes CATSDLGGGRQPQHF.

This clonotype was seen more than once but under ten times. The chain is built from TRBV7-8 and TRBJ2-4; TRBD1 matches at 7 bases. With V trimmed by 4 bases and J by 16 bases, 10 bases remained unmatched. Germline lookup yields CDR1 SGHVS and CDR2 FQNEAQ. This CDR3 region has 12 residues. This CDR3 reads CASSSRQGDSYF. In nucleotides, the CDR3 is TGTGCCAGCAGCTCCAGACAGGGAGACTCATACTTC.

This clonotype came up a few times. The rearrangement joins TRBV11-2 to TRBJ2-5; 9 bases match TRBD2. The CDR3 length is 16 residues. Germline values: CDR1 SGHAT, CDR2 FQNNGV. V was clipped by 1 base and J by 1 base; unmatched bases: 4. The CDR3 is CASSLVPAGGQETQYF. The CDR3 DNA follows: TGTGCCAGCAGCTTAGTCCCAGCGGGGGGCCAAGAGACCCAGTACTTC. Complete variable domain (other parts from reference TRBV11-2 and TRBJ2-5): EAGVAQSPRYKIIEKRQSVAFWCNPISGHATLYWYQQILGQGPKLLIQFQNNGVVDDSQLPKDRFSAERLKGVDSTLKIQPAKLEDSAVYLCASSLVPAGGQETQYFGPGTRLLVL.

The chain is built from TRBV11-2 and TRBJ2-7, with TRBD1 matching over 8 bases. J gave up 1 base and V 5 bases, and 7 bases lay outside the gene matches. The CDR3 contains 15 residues. The germline gives CDR1 SGHAT, CDR2 FQNNGV. Written as DNA, the CDR3 is TGTGCCAGCAGCCTCGACAGGGGCCTATCCTACGAGCAGTACTTC. This encodes CASSLDRGLSYEQYF.

The chain has TRBV5-5 and TRBJ2-3; 7 nucleotides match TRBD2. The germline V gene encodes CDR1 SGHKS and CDR2 YYEKEE (reference sequence). This CDR3 contains 16 residues. After removal of 2 bases from V and 1 base from J, the junction contained 7 bases not matched to a gene. CDR3 region: CASSLLARSGTDTQYF. For the CDR3, the DNA is TGTGCCAGCAGCTTACTAGCGAGGAGTGGCACAGATACGCAGTATTTT.

The chain recombines TRBV20-1 with TRBJ2-5, with 9 bases matching TRBD1. V lost 3 bases and J lost 5; bases outside the gene matches: 16. The germline gives CDR1 DFQATT, CDR2 SNEGSKA (reference sequence). The CDR3 totals 17 residues. In DNA form, the CDR3 reads TGCAGTGCTAGGGCCCCTCACCGGGACAGGGTATGGGAGACCCAGTACTTC. Its translation is CSARAPHRDRVWETQYF.

A single count supports this clonotype. V usage is TRBV6-4 and J usage is TRBJ1-1; no clear D gene. The CDR3 is made up of 8 amino acids. The ends were cut back, 9 bases at V and 11 bases at J, with 7 bases in the middle. CDR1 MRHNA and CDR2 SNTAGT come from the germline V gene. The CDR3 sequence: CARNRAFF. CDR3 bases: TGTGCCAGGAATAGGGCTTTCTTT.

This clonotype appeared many times. The CDR3 protein is CAWSVGYEQYF. CDR3 DNA sequence: TGTGCCTGGAGTGTAGGCTACGAGCAGTACTTC. The chain carries TRBV30 and TRBJ2-7, with D uncertain. The CDR3 contains 11 residues. The V gene's germline CDR1 is GTSNPN and CDR2 SVGIG (reference sequence). Trimming removed 0 bases at V and 3 bases at J, with 3 bases between.

This clonotype came up once. The chain recombines TRBV4-1 with TRBJ1-1; a weak D match, TRBD1 (6 bases). CDR1 is MGHRA and CDR2 is YSYEKL in the germline V gene. Trimming cost V 4 bases and J 12 bases, with 15 bases left between them. This CDR3 comprises 12 residues. The CDR3 loop is CASSPDRRVTFF. As DNA, the CDR3 is TGCGCCAGCAGCCCAGACAGGCGGGTGACTTTCTTT.

This clonotype was counted between two and nine times. The rearrangement joins TRBV12-5 to TRBJ2-7; D gene uncertain. This CDR3 contains 13 residues. In germline, CDR1 is LGHNT, CDR2 FRNRAP. Trimming took 1 base from V and 6 from J, leaving 10 bases between them. CDR3 amino acids: CASGLGISREQYF. As DNA, the CDR3 is TGTGCTAGTGGTTTGGGTATTTCGCGCGAGCAGTACTTC. Variable domain in full (rest from reference TRBV12-5 and TRBJ2-7): DARVTQTPRHKVTEMGQEVTMRCQPILGHNTVFWYRQTMMQGLELLAYFRNRAPLDDSGMPKDRFSAEMPDATLATLKIQPSEPRDSAVYFCASGLGISREQYFGPGTRLTVT.

This clonotype was seen only once. The V call is TRBV5-6, the J call TRBJ1-2, with D maybe TRBD1 (5 bases). The CDR3 length is 14 residues. The ends were cut back, 1 base at V and 8 bases at J, with 15 bases in the middle. CDR1 SGHDT and CDR2 YYEEEE come from the germline V gene. The CDR3 is CASSLFVQGNGYTF. CDR3 coding DNA: TGTGCCAGCAGCTTGTTTGTCCAGGGTAACGGCTACACCTTC.

This chain joins TRBV20-1 and TRBJ2-5; D may be TRBD1 or TRBD2 (5 bases each). The V and J ends lost 3 bases and 5 bases respectively, with 10 bases between them. From germline, CDR1 is DFQATT and CDR2 SNEGSKA (reference sequence). The CDR3 has 12 residues. The CDR3 DNA follows: TGCAGTGCTAGGGTGGGGGAGGAGACCCAGTACTTC. As protein: CSARVGEETQYF.

The chain couples TRBV4-3 to TRBJ1-1; 10 bases are shared with TRBD1. V gave up 0 bases and J gave up 6 bases; unmatched junction bases: 7. CDR1 and CDR2 from the germline V gene are LGHNA and YSLEER. This CDR3 contains 16 residues. The CDR3 nucleotides are TGCGCCAGCAGCCAAGATGGTCGACAGGGGGCGGCTGAAGCTTTCTTT. Amino acid sequence: CASSQDGRQGAAEAFF.

The sample holds a few counts of this clonotype. The chain links TRBV7-6 to TRBJ2-1, with D perhaps matching TRBD1 or TRBD2 (5 bases each). Germline CDR1 SGHVS, CDR2 FNYEAQ. The CDR3 is 14 amino acids. V was pared by 5 bases and J by 5 bases, with 13 bases between. The CDR3 bases are TGTGCCAGCAGCACCGGGACGTATGACAATGAGCAGTTCTTC. Translated, it gives CASSTGTYDNEQFF.

This clonotype has only a few counts. The genes are TRBV20-1 and TRBJ2-1, with 8 bases lining up with TRBD2. Germline CDR1 DFQATT, CDR2 SNEGSKA (reference sequence). V was pared by 1 base and J by 4 bases, with 15 bases of the junction left unmatched. This CDR3 is 18 amino acids long. The CDR3 region is CSARVFGGAPKTYNEQFF. For the CDR3, the DNA is TGCAGTGCTAGAGTATTCGGGGGGGCACCCAAAACTTACAATGAGCAGTTCTTC.

This clonotype was observed a few times. V is TRBV20-1 and J is TRBJ1-5; unclear D gene. The V gene lost 0 bases and the J gene lost 2 bases, with 14 bases spanning the gap. Germline V gene sequence: CDR1 DFQATT, CDR2 SNEGSKA (reference sequence). The CDR3 runs to 16 residues. The CDR3 reads CSARDADQARNQPQHF. The CDR3, as DNA: TGCAGTGCTAGAGATGCCGATCAGGCCCGCAATCAGCCCCAGCATTTT.

The chain has TRBV9 and TRBJ2-1; D is unclear. The CDR3 is made up of 14 amino acids. Germline lookup yields CDR1 SGDLS and CDR2 YYNGEE. V was shortened by 1 base and J by 7 bases, with 12 bases between the two germline ends. CDR3 amino acids: CASSVQDRSNEQFF. The DNA for the CDR3 is TGTGCCAGCAGCGTACAGGATCGGTCGAATGAGCAGTTCTTC. Combining the CDR3 with reference TRBV9 and TRBJ2-1 gives the whole variable domain DSGVTQTPKHLITATGQRVTLRCSPRSGDLSVYWYQQSLDQGLQFLIQYYNGEERAKGNILERFSAQQFPDLHSELNLSSLELGDSALYFCASSVQDRSNEQFFGPGTRLTVL.